These T cell receptor beta chains were read from a single sample in a study of blood T cell repertoires in COVID-19. Method: immunoSEQ multiplex PCR; TCRdb's copy keeps in-frame clones and lacks some. The data contain just under 40,000 clones, over 70% of them singletons. The sequenced sample was peripheral blood. Receptors originate from a man aged 50 or older with active or convalescent COVID-19. Each CDR3 is given with its conserved first and last residue. D genes are given only for firm matches. Clone size appears in some rows only: once, few, many, or a class for an expanded clone.

CDR3 length	clone size	V gene	J gene	D gene	CDR3 protein	CDR3 DNA
15	-	TRBV19	TRBJ1-5	-	CASSIDRLSNQPQHF	TGTGCCAGTAGTATTGACAGACTTAGCAATCAGCCCCAGCATTTT
12	-	TRBV5-1	TRBJ2-1	TRBD1	CASSVYRGEQFF	TGCGCCAGCAGCGTCTACAGGGGGGAGCAGTTCTTC
16	few	TRBV14	TRBJ2-2	TRBD1	CASSHPAGGRTGELFF	TGTGCCAGCAGCCACCCTGCAGGGGGAAGAACCGGGGAGCTGTTTTTT
15	once	TRBV6-5	TRBJ1-5	-	CASRDQTRGRQPQHF	TGTGCCAGCAGAGATCAAACCAGGGGAAGGCAGCCCCAGCATTTT
13	-	TRBV7-3	TRBJ2-5	-	CASSLLARETQYF	TGTGCCAGCAGCCTTCTAGCAAGGGAGACCCAGTACTTC
12	-	TRBV5-4	TRBJ2-1	-	CASSLQNNEQFF	TGTGCCAGCAGCTTGCAGAACAATGAGCAGTTCTTC
16	few	TRBV5-6	TRBJ1-2	-	CASSLGLYSTNYGYTF	TGTGCCAGCAGCTTAGGACTATACAGCACAAACTATGGCTACACCTTC
16	-	TRBV19	TRBJ1-2	TRBD1	CATLVPSGQGAYGYTF	TGTGCCACCCTAGTGCCCTCGGGACAGGGGGCTTATGGCTACACCTTC
18	-	TRBV5-5	TRBJ2-5	TRBD1	CASSLNVFVDRGRETQYF	TGTGCCAGCAGCTTGAATGTATTCGTGGACAGGGGTCGAGAGACCCAGTACTTC
16	-	TRBV7-8	TRBJ2-1	TRBD1	CASSLAPGTGNNEQFF	TGTGCCAGCAGCTTAGCGCCCGGGACAGGAAACAATGAGCAGTTCTTC
15	-	TRBV4-2	TRBJ1-4	-	CASSQGGGAFEKLFF	TGTGCCAGCAGCCAAGGTGGGGGCGCGTTTGAAAAACTGTTTTTT
14	-	TRBV28	TRBJ1-2	-	CASSSGAVPYGYTF	TGTGCCAGCAGTTCAGGGGCAGTACCCTATGGCTACACCTTC
16	-	TRBV7-6	TRBJ1-4	TRBD1	CASSPGTAATNEKLFF	TGTGCCAGCAGCCCCGGGACAGCTGCAACTAATGAAAAACTGTTTTTT
15	-	TRBV28	TRBJ2-1	TRBD2	CASSLGGRGYNEQFF	TGTGCCAGCAGTTTGGGCGGGAGGGGCTACAATGAGCAGTTCTTC
13	-	TRBV15	TRBJ1-1	-	CATSRGRGLEAFF	TGTGCCACCAGCAGGGGGCGGGGTCTTGAAGCTTTCTTT
16	-	TRBV7-8	TRBJ2-6	-	CASSFGGTPGANVLTF	TGTGCCAGCAGCTTCGGCGGTACCCCTGGGGCCAACGTCCTGACTTTC
15	-	TRBV11-2	TRBJ2-1	-	CASSLGLLSYNEQFF	TGTGCCAGCAGCTTAGGTCTTCTCTCCTACAATGAGCAGTTCTTC
18	-	TRBV6-1	TRBJ2-1	TRBD2	CASSERGGLAGVGDEQFF	TGTGCCAGCAGTGAAAGGGGGGGACTAGCGGGAGTTGGCGATGAGCAGTTCTTC
16	-	TRBV28	TRBJ2-1	TRBD2	CASSLGLAGVSFEQFF	TGTGCCAGCAGTTTAGGACTAGCGGGAGTGTCTTTTGAGCAGTTCTTC
16	-	TRBV2	TRBJ1-5	-	CASKNQGLGNNQPQHF	TGTGCCAGCAAGAACCAGGGACTTGGCAATAATCAGCCCCAGCATTTT
13	-	TRBV9	TRBJ1-1	-	CASSVDQDSEAFF	TGTGCCAGCAGCGTAGATCAGGACAGTGAAGCTTTCTTT
17	few	TRBV4-2	TRBJ2-3	-	CASSQDSGGPRTDTQYF	TGTGCCAGCAGCCAAGACTCGGGGGGCCCTAGGACAGATACGCAGTATTTT
14	-	TRBV18	TRBJ1-2	-	CASSPLGGDYGYTF	TGTGCCAGCTCACCGCTTGGGGGGGACTATGGCTACACCTTC
11	-	TRBV20-1	TRBJ2-1	-	CSARGGDEQFF	TGCAGTGCTAGAGGGGGCGATGAGCAGTTCTTC
15	-	TRBV5-6	TRBJ2-3	-	CASSFYSLHTDTQYF	TGTGCCAGCAGCTTCTACTCGTTGCACACAGATACGCAGTATTTT
14	-	TRBV27	TRBJ2-3	-	CASSTVGVGDTQYF	TGTGCCAGCAGCACTGTCGGGGTAGGGGATACGCAGTATTTT
17	-	TRBV11-2	TRBJ2-1	-	CASSPPPGFVSYNEQFF	TGTGCCAGCAGCCCCCCCCCAGGGTTCGTATCCTACAATGAGCAGTTCTTC
14	-	TRBV7-8	TRBJ1-5	TRBD1	CASSRTGRGQPQHF	TGTGCCAGCAGCCGGACAGGCCGGGGACAGCCCCAGCATTTT
12	-	TRBV12-3/TRBV12-4	TRBJ1-1	-	CASTSQGSEAFF	TGTGCCAGCACCTCACAGGGCTCTGAAGCTTTCTTT
14	-	TRBV5-8	TRBJ1-2	-	CASSLAEGTYGYTF	TGTGCCAGCAGCTTGGCAGAGGGAACCTATGGCTACACCTTC
15	-	TRBV3-1/TRBV3-2	TRBJ1-4	TRBD1	CASSRLRTGQEKLFF	TGTGCCAGCAGCCGGCTACGGACAGGGCAAGAAAAACTGTTTTTT
18	once	TRBV5-1	TRBJ2-7	-	CASSLSQLGPLAPYEQYF	TGCGCCAGCAGCTTGTCGCAGTTGGGGCCCCTGGCCCCCTACGAGCAGTACTTC
14	-	TRBV7-9	TRBJ1-4	-	CASSLEWGHEKLFF	TGTGCCAGCAGCTTAGAATGGGGGCACGAAAAACTGTTTTTT
15	-	TRBV6-5	TRBJ1-4	TRBD1	CASSRPTGAVEKLFF	TGTGCCAGCAGCCGCCCGACAGGGGCGGTTGAAAAACTGTTTTTT
16	-	TRBV18	TRBJ2-6	-	CASSPLERSGANVLTF	TGTGCCAGCTCACCCCTGGAGAGGAGCGGGGCCAACGTCCTGACTTTC
14	-	TRBV9	TRBJ2-1	TRBD2	CASSVGGGAKEQFF	TGTGCCAGCAGCGTAGGCGGGGGGGCCAAGGAGCAGTTCTTC
13	-	TRBV27	TRBJ1-1	TRBD1	CASRGQLNTEAFF	TGTGCCAGCAGGGGACAGCTGAACACTGAAGCTTTCTTT
17	-	TRBV10-3	TRBJ2-7	TRBD1	CAISASSSGQGANEQYF	TGTGCCATCAGTGCATCGAGCTCGGGACAGGGGGCGAACGAGCAGTACTTC
14	-	TRBV6-1	TRBJ1-1	-	CASSDQGPLPEAFF	TGTGCCAGCAGTGACCAGGGGCCCCTCCCGGAAGCTTTCTTT
10	-	TRBV29-1	TRBJ2-1	-	CSVPSDEQFF	TGCAGCGTCCCCTCAGATGAGCAGTTCTTC
15	once	TRBV2	TRBJ2-1	TRBD1	CASSEDRLPYNEQFF	TGTGCCAGCAGCGAGGACAGGTTGCCCTACAATGAGCAGTTCTTC